One and the same sample provided the 18 T cell receptor beta chains below, sequenced in a study of vaccination and CD4 T cells after COVID-19. These TCRs' antigens remain unknown. Treatment indicated: approximately nine-day PBMC culture with coronavirus spike peptide pools or control peptides (ViraFEST assay). With the Oncomine TCR Beta short-read assay, DNA from cultured CD4+ T cells was sequenced. Each CDR3 protein gets one entry after TCRdb re-called the PCR reads with MiXCR. The table includes fewer than 9,500 distinct CDR3 sequences, less than 60% detected once. Sequencing was done on a sample of CD4+ T cells from blood, cultured in vitro. The source of these receptors is a human donor who had recovered from COVID-19.

This sequence joins TRBV15 and TRBJ2-2; D possibly corresponds to TRBD1 (7 bases). V was pared by 2 bases and J by 6 bases, with 10 bases between. The CDR3 spans 14 residues. CDR1 is LNHNV, CDR2 YYDKDF, per germline (reference sequence). The CDR3 loop reads CATSRTGEAGELFF. The CDR3 nucleotides are TGTGCCACCAGCAGAACAGGGGAGGCCGGGGAGCTGTTTTTT.

The chain recombines TRBV5-1 with TRBJ2-7; 7 bases fit TRBD1. CDR1 and CDR2 from the germline V gene are SGHRS and YFSETQ. The CDR3 is made up of 13 amino acids. V was pared by 7 bases and J by 7 bases, with 11 bases of the junction left unmatched. Here the CDR3 reads CASAFTGAREQYF. In nucleotides, the CDR3 is TGCGCCAGCGCCTTTACAGGGGCGAGGGAGCAGTACTTC.

The rearrangement links TRBV11-2 to TRBJ1-2, with a possible D match to TRBD1 (5 bases). CDR3 length: 15 amino acids. V lost 0 bases to trimming and J lost 8 bases, with 16 bases between them. Germline V gene sequence: CDR1 SGHAT, CDR2 FQNNGV. The DNA of the CDR3 is TGTGCCAGCAGCTTAGAACGACAGAGCTTAGTCGGCTACACCTTC. The encoded protein is CASSLERQSLVGYTF.

This clonotype has more than one count but fewer than ten. The chain has TRBV7-2 and TRBJ2-2; D gene ambiguous. CDR1 is SGHTA, CDR2 FQGNSA, per germline. Trimming stripped 6 bases from V and 6 bases from J, with 11 bases between. This CDR3 contains 13 residues. The CDR3 sequence: CASSVVGAGELFF. CDR3 nucleotides: TGTGCCAGCAGTGTAGTGGGCGCCGGGGAGCTGTTTTTT.

The rearrangement uses TRBV15 and TRBJ2-3; the D is unclear. This CDR3 is built from 12 residues. The V end was cut by 1 base, the J end by 5 bases, with 4 bases between. Germline V lookup: CDR1 LNHNV, CDR2 YYDKDF (reference sequence). CDR3 residues: CATSRVLDTQYF. CDR3 DNA sequence: TGTGCCACCAGCAGAGTATTAGATACGCAGTATTTT.

This clonotype has just a few counts. The chain recombines TRBV6-5 with TRBJ2-3, with 8 bases identical to TRBD2. Germline lookup yields CDR1 MNHEY and CDR2 SVGAGI. V shed 2 bases, J shed 8 bases, and the junction held 3 bases outside the gene matches. The CDR3 has 13 amino acids. The CDR3 spells CASSYRGGSTQYF. CDR3 coding DNA: TGTGCCAGCAGTTACCGGGGGGGGAGTACGCAGTATTTT.

This chain uses TRBV6-5 with TRBJ2-7; tentative D call: TRBD1 (5 bases). Germline CDR1 MNHEY, CDR2 SVGAGI. V lost 2 bases to trimming and J lost 2 bases, with 10 bases between them. The CDR3 length is 14 residues. The CDR3, as DNA: TGTGCCAGCAGTTACACGCAGGGTCCCTACGAGCAGTACTTC. Residues: CASSYTQGPYEQYF.

The chain links TRBV19 to TRBJ1-1; TRBD1 might be the D (6 bases). The CDR3 contains 14 residues. The germline V gene encodes CDR1 LNHDA and CDR2 SQIVND (reference sequence). V lost 10 bases and J lost 1, with 16 bases in between. The CDR3 DNA reads TGTGCCACTCTAGTCCGGGGGGCGAACACTGAAGCTTTCTTT. Protein sequence: CATLVRGANTEAFF.

V and J are TRBV5-1 and TRBJ1-5; D gene uncertain. This CDR3 comprises 14 residues. Trimming left V 3 bases short and J 1 base short, with 8 bases between. Germline V gene lookup returns CDR1 SGHRS and CDR2 YFSETQ. DNA of the CDR3: TGCGCCAGCAGCTCGGACTCAAGCAATCAGCCCCAGCATTTT. Protein sequence: CASSSDSSNQPQHF.

J is TRBJ1-1 and V is TRBV20-1, with TRBD1 as a possible D gene (5 bases). Germline lookup yields CDR1 DFQATT and CDR2 SNEGSKA (reference sequence). The CDR3 spans 13 residues. V was clipped by 2 bases and J by 0 bases, with 7 bases between them. The CDR3 DNA follows: TGCAGTGCTAGAAGACAGATGAACACTGAAGCTTTCTTT. Its translation is CSARRQMNTEAFF.

V usage is TRBV6-5 and J usage is TRBJ2-2, with D hard to call. V dropped 4 bases and J dropped 5 bases, with 8 bases sitting between them. The CDR3 has 13 amino acids. Germline loops: CDR1 MNHEY, CDR2 SVGAGI. The CDR3 DNA reads as TGTGCCAGCAGTTTGACCTTGACCGGGGAGCTGTTTTTT. The encoded protein is CASSLTLTGELFF.

This sequence joins TRBV7-2 and TRBJ1-5; D is uncertain. Germline V gene data show CDR1 as SGHTA and CDR2 as FQGNSA. With 5 bases removed from V and 2 bases from J, the gap between germline ends came to 13 bases. The CDR3 has 15 residues. The CDR3 DNA follows: TGTGCCAGCAGCCCCGCGGGGATCGGCAATCAGCCCCAGCATTTT. Amino acid sequence: CASSPAGIGNQPQHF.

The CDR3 nucleotides read TGTGCCAGCAGTGACTCGAAGAAAGGTCCCCTCTACGAGCAGTACTTC. The encoded protein is CASSDSKKGPLYEQYF. The V call is TRBV6-4, the J call TRBJ2-7, with D uncertain. Germline values: CDR1 MRHNA, CDR2 SNTAGT. This CDR3 is 16 amino acids long. The germline V and J ends were trimmed by 0 bases and 3 bases, with 15 bases remaining between them.

This clonotype was recorded a few times. The chain uses TRBV24-1 and TRBJ2-3; no clear D. This CDR3 is 13 amino acids long. The germline V and J ends were trimmed by 2 bases and 0 bases, with 2 bases remaining between them. Germline CDR1 KGHDR, CDR2 SFDVKD. The CDR3 bases are TGTGCCACCAGTGATTCTAGCACAGATACGCAGTATTTT. This encodes CATSDSSTDTQYF.

By sample fraction, this clonotype is medium-sized. The chain recombines TRBV6-2 or TRBV6-3 with TRBJ1-1; D is ambiguous. Trimming stripped 2 bases from V and 1 base from J, with 5 bases between. There are 13 residues in the CDR3. CDR1 and CDR2 from the germline V gene are MNHEY and SVGEGT. CDR3 coding DNA: TGTGCCAGCAGTTACCAGGAGAACACTGAAGCTTTCTTT. This encodes CASSYQENTEAFF.

This sequence joins TRBV7-3 and TRBJ1-3; D not certain. Per the germline V gene, CDR1 is SGHTA and CDR2 is FQGTGA. Trimming took 1 base from V and 2 from J, leaving 15 bases between them. The CDR3 loop spans 17 amino acids. The CDR3 DNA reads as TGTGCCAGCAGCTTAATTTCATGGCCATGGCCTGGAAACACCATATATTTT. Its protein product is CASSLISWPWPGNTIYF.

The rearrangement joins TRBV19 to TRBJ1-1; no clear D. Per germline, CDR1 LNHDA and CDR2 SQIVND (reference sequence). The V gene lost 2 bases and the J gene lost 0 bases, with 7 bases spanning the gap. There are 14 residues in the CDR3. CDR3 region: CASSIRGMNTEAFF. CDR3 DNA: TGTGCCAGTAGTATACGGGGAATGAACACTGAAGCTTTCTTT. The complete variable domain, with remaining parts taken from reference TRBV19 and TRBJ1-1, reads DGGITQSPKYLFRKEGQNVTLSCEQNLNHDAMYWYRQDPGQGLRLIYYSQIVNDFQKGDIAEGYSVSREKKESFPLTVTSAQKNPTAFYLCASSIRGMNTEAFFGQGTRLTVV.

This clonotype was found once. V and J are TRBV29-1 and TRBJ2-3; 9 bases match TRBD2. Trimming took 4 bases from V and 3 from J; bases not matched to a gene: 11. Per germline, CDR1 SQVTM and CDR2 ANQGSEA. This CDR3 region has 16 residues. The CDR3 protein is CSVGEAGGPVTDTQYF. DNA of the CDR3: TGCAGCGTTGGGGAGGCGGGGGGGCCGGTAACAGATACGCAGTATTTT.